This T cell receptor beta chain is from a study of shared clonotypes between healthy human individuals. Germline V CDR1 and CDR2: SGHRS, YFSETQ. Trimming shortened V by 4 bases and J by 5 bases, and 8 bases separated the two germline ends. This CDR3 is 12 amino acids long. TCRdb keeps only in-frame clones here, not all; method: immunoSEQ multiplex PCR. The profile shows roughly 2.5 million clones, more than 90% of them singletons. The healthy adult donors were HIV-negative and reported no recent acute infections or vaccinations. As to this clone: Antigen specificity is unknown. Different DNA sequences within this sample yield the same CDR3.

The study's findings and limits: Relative to memory subsets, naive subsets generally showed larger estimated richness. It was the non-shared clonotypes that had lower generation probabilities than clonotypes shared by all four donors.

The V gene is TRBV5-1, the J gene TRBJ2-3, with D unclear. Source material: naive CD4+ T cells sorted from blood. Described subset: CD45RA+ positively selected. This sequence was found in a man aged 18 to 29 in good health. CDR3 region: CASSLPGDTQYF. DNA of the CDR3: TGCGCCAGCAGCCTTCCGGGAGATACGCAGTATTTT.